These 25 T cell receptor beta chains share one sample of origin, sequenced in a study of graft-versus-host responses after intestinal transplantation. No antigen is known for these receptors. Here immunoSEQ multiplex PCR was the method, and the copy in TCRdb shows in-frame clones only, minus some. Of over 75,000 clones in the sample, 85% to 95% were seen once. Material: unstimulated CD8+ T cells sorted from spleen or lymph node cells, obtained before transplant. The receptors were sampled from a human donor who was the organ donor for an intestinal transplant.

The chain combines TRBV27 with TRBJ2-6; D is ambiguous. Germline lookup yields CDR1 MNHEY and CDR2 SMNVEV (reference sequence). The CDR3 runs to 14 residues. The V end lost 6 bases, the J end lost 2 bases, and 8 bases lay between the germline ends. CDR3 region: CASSLNTGANVLTF. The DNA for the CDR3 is TGTGCCAGCAGCCTTAATACTGGGGCCAACGTCCTGACTTTC. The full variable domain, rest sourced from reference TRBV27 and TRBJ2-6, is EAQVTQNPRYLITVTGKKLTVTCSQNMNHEYMSWYRQDPGLGLRQIYYSMNVEVTDKGDVPEGYKVSRKEKRNFPLILESPSPNQTSLYFCASSLNTGANVLTFGAGSRLTVL.

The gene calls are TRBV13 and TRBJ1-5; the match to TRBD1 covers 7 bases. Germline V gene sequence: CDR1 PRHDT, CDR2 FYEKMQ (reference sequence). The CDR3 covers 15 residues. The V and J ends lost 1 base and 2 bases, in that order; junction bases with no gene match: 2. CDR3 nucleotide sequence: TGTGCCAGCAGCTTAGATGGACAGGGCAATCAGCCCCAGCATTTT. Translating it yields CASSLDGQGNQPQHF.

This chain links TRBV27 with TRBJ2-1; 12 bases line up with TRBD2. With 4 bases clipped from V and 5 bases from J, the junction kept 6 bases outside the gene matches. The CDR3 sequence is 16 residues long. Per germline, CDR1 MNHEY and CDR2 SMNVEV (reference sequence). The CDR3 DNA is TGTGCCAGCAGTTCCCCTAGCGGGAGGGCTGACAATGAGCAGTTCTTC. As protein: CASSSPSGRADNEQFF.

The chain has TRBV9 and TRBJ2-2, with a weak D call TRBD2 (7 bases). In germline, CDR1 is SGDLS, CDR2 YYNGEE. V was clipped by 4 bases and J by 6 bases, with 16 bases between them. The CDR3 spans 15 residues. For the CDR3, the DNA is TGTGCCAGCAGCCCTAGCGGAGGGGGGCCCGGGGAGCTGTTTTTT. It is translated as CASSPSGGGPGELFF. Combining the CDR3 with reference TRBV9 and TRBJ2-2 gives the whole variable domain DSGVTQTPKHLITATGQRVTLRCSPRSGDLSVYWYQQSLDQGLQFLIQYYNGEERAKGNILERFSAQQFPDLHSELNLSSLELGDSALYFCASSPSGGGPGELFFGEGSRLTVL.

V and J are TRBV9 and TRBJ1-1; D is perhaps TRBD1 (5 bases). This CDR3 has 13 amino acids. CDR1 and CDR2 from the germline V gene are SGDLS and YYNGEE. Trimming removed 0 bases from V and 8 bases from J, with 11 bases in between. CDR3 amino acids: CASSVVSGGEAFF. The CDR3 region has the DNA TGTGCCAGCAGCGTAGTGAGCGGGGGAGAAGCTTTCTTT.

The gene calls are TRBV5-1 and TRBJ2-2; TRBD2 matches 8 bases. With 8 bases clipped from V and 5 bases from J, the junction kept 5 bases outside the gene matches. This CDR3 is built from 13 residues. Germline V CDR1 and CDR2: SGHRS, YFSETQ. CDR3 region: CASTLAGTGELFF. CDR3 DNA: TGCGCCAGTACTCTAGCGGGTACCGGGGAGCTGTTTTTT.

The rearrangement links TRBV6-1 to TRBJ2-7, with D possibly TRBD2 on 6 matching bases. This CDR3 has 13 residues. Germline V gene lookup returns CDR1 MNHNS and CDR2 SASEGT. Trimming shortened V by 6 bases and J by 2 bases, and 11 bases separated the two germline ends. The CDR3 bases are TGTGCCAGCAGCCCGGGACTCACCTACGAGCAGTACTTC. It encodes CASSPGLTYEQYF.

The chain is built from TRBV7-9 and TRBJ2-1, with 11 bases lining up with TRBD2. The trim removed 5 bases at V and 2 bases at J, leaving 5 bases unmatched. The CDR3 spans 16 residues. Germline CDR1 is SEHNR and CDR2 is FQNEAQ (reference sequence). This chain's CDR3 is CASSGRSGGAYNEQFF. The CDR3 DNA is TGTGCCAGCAGCGGGCGTAGCGGGGGGGCCTACAATGAGCAGTTCTTC.

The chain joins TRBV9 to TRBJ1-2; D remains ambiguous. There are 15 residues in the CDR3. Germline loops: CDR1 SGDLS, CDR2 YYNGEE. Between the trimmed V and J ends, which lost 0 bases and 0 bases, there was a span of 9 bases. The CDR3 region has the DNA TGTGCCAGCAGCGTAGGTCCGAGAACTAACTATGGCTACACCTTC. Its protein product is CASSVGPRTNYGYTF.

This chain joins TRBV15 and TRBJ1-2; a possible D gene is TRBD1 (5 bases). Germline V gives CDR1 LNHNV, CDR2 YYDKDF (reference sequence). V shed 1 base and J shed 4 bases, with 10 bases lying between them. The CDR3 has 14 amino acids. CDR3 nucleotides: TGTGCCACCAGCAGAGGGGGCGGCGGCTATGGCTACACCTTC. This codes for CATSRGGGGYGYTF.

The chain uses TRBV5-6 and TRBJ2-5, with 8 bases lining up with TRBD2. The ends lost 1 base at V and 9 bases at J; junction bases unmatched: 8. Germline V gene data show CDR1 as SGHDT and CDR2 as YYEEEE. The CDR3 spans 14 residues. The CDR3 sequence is CASSLSAGDRAQYF. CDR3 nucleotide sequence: TGTGCCAGCAGCTTGTCAGCGGGGGATCGGGCCCAGTACTTC.

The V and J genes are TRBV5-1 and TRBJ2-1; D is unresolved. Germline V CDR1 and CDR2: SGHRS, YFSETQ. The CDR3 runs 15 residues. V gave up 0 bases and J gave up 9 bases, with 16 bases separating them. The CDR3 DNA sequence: TGCGCCAGCAGCTTGGCGGTGGTCAATTCGGGTGAGCAGTTCTTC. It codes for CASSLAVVNSGEQFF.

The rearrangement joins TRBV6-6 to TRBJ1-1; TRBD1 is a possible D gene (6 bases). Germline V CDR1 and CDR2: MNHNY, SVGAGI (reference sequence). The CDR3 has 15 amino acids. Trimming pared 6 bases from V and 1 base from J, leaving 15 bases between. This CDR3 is CASSWEQGTNTEAFF. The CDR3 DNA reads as TGTGCCAGCAGCTGGGAACAGGGAACGAACACTGAAGCTTTCTTT.

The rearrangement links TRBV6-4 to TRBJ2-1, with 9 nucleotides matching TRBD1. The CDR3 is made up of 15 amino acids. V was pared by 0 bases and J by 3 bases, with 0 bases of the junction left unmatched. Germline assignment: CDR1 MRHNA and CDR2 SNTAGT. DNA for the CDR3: TGTGCCAGCAGTGACTCGACAGGGGGCTACAATGAGCAGTTCTTC. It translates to CASSDSTGGYNEQFF.

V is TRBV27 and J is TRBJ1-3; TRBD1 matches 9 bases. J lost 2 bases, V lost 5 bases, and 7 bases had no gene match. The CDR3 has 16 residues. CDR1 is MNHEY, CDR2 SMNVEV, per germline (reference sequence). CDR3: CASSLFGQGTGNTIYF. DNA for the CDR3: TGTGCCAGCAGTCTCTTCGGACAGGGGACTGGAAACACCATATATTTT.

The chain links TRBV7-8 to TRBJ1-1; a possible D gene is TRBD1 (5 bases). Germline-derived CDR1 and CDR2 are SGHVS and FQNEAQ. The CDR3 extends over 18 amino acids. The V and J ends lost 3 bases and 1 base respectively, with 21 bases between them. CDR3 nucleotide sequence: TGTGCCAGCAGCTTGCCTCCACCACACCGACAGAGGAACACTGAAGCTTTCTTT. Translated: CASSLPPPHRQRNTEAFF.

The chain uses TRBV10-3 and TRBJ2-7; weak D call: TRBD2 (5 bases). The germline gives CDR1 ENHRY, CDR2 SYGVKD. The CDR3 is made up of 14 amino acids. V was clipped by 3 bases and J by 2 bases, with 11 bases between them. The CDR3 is CAISEGGPTYEQYF. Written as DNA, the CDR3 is TGTGCCATCAGTGAAGGAGGTCCTACCTACGAGCAGTACTTC.

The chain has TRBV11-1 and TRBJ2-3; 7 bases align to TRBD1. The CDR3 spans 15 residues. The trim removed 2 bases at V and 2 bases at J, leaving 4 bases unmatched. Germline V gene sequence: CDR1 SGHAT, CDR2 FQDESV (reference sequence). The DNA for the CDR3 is TGTGCCAGCAGCTTAAGGGGGACAGACACAGATACGCAGTATTTT. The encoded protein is CASSLRGTDTDTQYF.

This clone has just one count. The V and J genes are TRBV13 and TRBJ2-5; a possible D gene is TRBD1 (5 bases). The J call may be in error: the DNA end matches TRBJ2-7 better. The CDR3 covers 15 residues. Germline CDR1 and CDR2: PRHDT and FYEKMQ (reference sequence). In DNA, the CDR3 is TGTGCCAGCAGCTTAGAAGGGGTAAGCTCCTACGAGCAGTACTTC. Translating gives CASSLEGVSSYEQYF.

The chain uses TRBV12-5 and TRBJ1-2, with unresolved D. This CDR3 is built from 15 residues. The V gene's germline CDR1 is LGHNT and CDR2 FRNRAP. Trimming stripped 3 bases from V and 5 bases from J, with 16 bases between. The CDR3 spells CASGFVSNSSYGYTF. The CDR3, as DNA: TGTGCTAGTGGTTTTGTCTCGAATAGTTCATATGGCTACACCTTC.

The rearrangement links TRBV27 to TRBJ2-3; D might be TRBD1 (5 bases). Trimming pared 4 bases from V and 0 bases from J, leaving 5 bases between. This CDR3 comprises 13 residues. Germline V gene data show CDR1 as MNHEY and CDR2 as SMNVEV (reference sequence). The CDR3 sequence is CASSWGSTDTQYF. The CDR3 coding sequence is TGTGCCAGCAGTTGGGGCAGCACAGATACGCAGTATTTT.

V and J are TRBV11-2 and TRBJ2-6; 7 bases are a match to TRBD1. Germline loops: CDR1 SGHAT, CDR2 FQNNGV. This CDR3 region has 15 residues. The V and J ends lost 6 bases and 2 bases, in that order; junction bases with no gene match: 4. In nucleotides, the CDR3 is TGTGCCAGCAGTCGACAGGGTACTGGGGCCAACGTCCTGACTTTC. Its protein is CASSRQGTGANVLTF.

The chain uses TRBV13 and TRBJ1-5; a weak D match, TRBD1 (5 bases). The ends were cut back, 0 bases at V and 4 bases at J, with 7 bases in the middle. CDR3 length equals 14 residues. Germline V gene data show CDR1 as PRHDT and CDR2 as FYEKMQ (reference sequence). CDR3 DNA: TGTGCCAGCAGCTTAGGCGGGGGAAATCAGCCCCAGCATTTT. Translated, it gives CASSLGGGNQPQHF.

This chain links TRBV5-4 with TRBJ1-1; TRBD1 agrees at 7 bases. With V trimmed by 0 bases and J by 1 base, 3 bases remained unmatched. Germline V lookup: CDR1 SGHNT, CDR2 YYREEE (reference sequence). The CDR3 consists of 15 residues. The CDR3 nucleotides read TGTGCCAGCAGCTTGGATCGACAGGGGAACACTGAAGCTTTCTTT. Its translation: CASSLDRQGNTEAFF.

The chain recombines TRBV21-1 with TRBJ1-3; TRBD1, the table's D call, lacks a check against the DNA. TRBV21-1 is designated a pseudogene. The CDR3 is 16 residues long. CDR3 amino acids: CASSKVAGSLGNTIYF. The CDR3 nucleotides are TGTGCCAGCAGCAAAGTCGCAGGGTCCCTTGGAAACACCATATATTTT.